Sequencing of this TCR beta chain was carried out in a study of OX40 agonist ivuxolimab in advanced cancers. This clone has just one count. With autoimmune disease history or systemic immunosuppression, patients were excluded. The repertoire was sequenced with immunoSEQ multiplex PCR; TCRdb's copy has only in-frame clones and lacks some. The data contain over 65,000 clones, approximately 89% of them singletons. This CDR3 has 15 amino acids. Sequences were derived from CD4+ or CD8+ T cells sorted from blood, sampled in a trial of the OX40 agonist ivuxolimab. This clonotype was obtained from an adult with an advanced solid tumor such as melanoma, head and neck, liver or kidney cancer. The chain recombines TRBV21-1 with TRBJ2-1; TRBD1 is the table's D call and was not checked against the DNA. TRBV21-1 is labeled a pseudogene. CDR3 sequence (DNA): TGTGCCAGCAGCCGACTGGGGCCCGGCTACAATGAGCAGTTCTTC. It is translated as CASSRLGPGYNEQFF.